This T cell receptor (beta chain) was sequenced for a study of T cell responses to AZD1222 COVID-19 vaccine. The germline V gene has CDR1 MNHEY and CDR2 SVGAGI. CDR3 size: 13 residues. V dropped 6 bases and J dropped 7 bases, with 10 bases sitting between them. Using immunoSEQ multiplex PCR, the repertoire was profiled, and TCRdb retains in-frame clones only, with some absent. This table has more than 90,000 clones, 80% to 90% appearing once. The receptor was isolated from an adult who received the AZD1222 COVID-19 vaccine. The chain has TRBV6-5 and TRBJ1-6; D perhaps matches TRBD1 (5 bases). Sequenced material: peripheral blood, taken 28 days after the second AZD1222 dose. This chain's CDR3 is CASSGRENSPLHF. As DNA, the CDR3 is TGTGCCAGCAGCGGCAGGGAGAATTCACCCCTCCACTTT.